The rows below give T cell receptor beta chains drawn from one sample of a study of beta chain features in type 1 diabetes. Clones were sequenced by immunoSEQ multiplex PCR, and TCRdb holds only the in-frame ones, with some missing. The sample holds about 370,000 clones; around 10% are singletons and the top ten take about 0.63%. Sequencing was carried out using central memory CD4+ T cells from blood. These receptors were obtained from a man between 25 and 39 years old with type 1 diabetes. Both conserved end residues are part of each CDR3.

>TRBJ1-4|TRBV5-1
CASSLPGREKLFF
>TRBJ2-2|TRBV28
CASSPEPKEYPSMDTGELFF
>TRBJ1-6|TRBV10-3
CAISERTGLDNSPLHF
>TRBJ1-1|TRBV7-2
CASSRRGGTTEAFF
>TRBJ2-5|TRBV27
CASSLRAVQETQYF
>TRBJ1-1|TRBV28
CASRTLPNNPRTEAFF
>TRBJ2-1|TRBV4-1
CASSHLTDPVSYNEQFF
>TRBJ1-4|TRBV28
CAVIGAGANEKLFF
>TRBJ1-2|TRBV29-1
CSVEGQARGYTF
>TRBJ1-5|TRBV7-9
CASSFGTGGQQPQHF
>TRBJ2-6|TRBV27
CASSLVGAGSGANVLTF
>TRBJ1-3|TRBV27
CASSLDHRAGNTIYF